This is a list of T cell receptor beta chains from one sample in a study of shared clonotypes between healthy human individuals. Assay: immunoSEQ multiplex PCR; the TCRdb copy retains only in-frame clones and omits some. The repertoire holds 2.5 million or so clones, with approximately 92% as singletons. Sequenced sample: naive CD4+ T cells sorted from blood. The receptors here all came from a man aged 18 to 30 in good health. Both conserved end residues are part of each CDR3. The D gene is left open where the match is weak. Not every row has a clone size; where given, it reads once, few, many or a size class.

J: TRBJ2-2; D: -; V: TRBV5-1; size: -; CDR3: CASSLAGGAAGELFF; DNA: TGCGCCAGCAGCTTGGCCGGGGGTGCAGCCGGGGAGCTGTTTTTT
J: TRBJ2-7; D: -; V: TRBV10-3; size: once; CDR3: CAISEDRQREQYF; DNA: TGTGCCATCAGTGAGGACCGTCAGCGCGAGCAGTACTTC
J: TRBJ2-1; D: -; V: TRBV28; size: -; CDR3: CASAKRDHNEQFF; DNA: TGTGCCAGCGCCAAAAGGGATCACAATGAGCAGTTCTTC
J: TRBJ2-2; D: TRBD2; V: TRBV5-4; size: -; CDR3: CASRTGLAGAGGELFF; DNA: TGTGCCAGCAGGACCGGACTAGCGGGAGCGGGCGGGGAGCTGTTTTTT
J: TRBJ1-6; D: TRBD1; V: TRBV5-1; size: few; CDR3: CASSSWTGGNSPLHF; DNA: TGCGCCAGCAGCAGTTGGACAGGGGGTAATTCACCCCTCCACTTT
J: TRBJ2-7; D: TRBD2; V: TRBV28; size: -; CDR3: CASSTGLAGWTYEQYF; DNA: TGTGCCAGCAGTACGGGACTAGCGGGGTGGACCTACGAGCAGTACTTC
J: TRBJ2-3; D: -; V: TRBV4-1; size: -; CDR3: CASSQDQRGTDTQYF; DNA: TGCGCCAGCAGCCAAGATCAGCGGGGCACAGATACGCAGTATTTT
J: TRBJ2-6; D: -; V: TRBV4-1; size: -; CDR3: CASSQGNTGANVLTF; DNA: TGCGCCAGCAGCCAAGGAAATACTGGGGCCAACGTCCTGACTTTC
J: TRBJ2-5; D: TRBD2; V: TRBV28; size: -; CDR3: CASSGTRQTQYF; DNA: TGTGCCAGCAGCGGGACTAGACAGACCCAGTACTTC
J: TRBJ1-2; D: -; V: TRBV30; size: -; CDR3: CAWSPGGEWGYTF; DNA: TGTGCCTGGAGTCCGGGAGGGGAATGGGGCTACACCTTC
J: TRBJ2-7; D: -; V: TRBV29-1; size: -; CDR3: CSVAGVREQYF; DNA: TGCAGCGTTGCAGGGGTCCGGGAGCAGTACTTC
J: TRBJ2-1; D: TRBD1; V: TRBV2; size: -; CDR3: CASRRTGSEQFF; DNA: TGTGCCAGCAGGAGGACAGGATCTGAGCAGTTCTTC
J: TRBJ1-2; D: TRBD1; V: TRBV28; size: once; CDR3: CASSPGTVTNYGYTF; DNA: TGTGCCAGCAGTCCTGGGACAGTGACTAACTATGGCTACACCTTC
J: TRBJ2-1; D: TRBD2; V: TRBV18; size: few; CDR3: CASSPRSLAGANEQFF; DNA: TGTGCCAGCTCACCACGTTCACTAGCGGGAGCAAATGAGCAGTTCTTC
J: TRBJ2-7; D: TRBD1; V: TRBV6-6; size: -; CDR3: CASSPGQASYEQYF; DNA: TGTGCCAGCAGTCCGGGACAGGCGTCCTACGAGCAGTACTTC
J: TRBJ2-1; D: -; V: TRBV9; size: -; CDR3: CASSADGSSYNEQFF; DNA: TGTGCCAGCAGCGCGGACGGGAGCTCCTACAATGAGCAGTTCTTC
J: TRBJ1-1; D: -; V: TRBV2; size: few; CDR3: CASSIGSWGAEAFF; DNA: TGTGCCAGCAGTATAGGATCCTGGGGGGCTGAAGCTTTCTTT
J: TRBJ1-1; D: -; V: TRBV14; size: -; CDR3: CASSTKHVGRDTEAFF; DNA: TGTGCCAGCAGCACCAAGCATGTGGGGCGGGACACTGAAGCTTTCTTT
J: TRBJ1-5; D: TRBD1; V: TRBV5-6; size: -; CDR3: CASSQGQGKFLGNQPQHF; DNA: TGTGCCAGCAGCCAAGGACAGGGAAAGTTTCTGGGCAATCAGCCCCAGCATTTT
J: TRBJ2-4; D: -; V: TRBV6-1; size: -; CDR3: CASSEQALLAKNIQYF; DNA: TGTGCCAGCAGTGAGCAGGCACTACTAGCCAAAAACATTCAGTACTTC
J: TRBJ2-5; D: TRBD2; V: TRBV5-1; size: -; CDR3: CASSPLAGEANGETQYF; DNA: TGCGCCAGCAGCCCCCTGGCGGGGGAGGCGAACGGGGAGACCCAGTACTTC
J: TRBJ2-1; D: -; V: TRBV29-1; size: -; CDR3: CSVHSGGEQFF; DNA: TGCAGCGTTCATTCGGGTGGTGAGCAGTTCTTC
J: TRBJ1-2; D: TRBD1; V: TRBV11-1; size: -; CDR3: CASSNRGREISYTF; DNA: TGTGCCAGCAGTAACAGGGGCCGTGAGATAAGCTACACCTTC
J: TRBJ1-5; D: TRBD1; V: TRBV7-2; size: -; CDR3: CASSLRTGRNQPQHF; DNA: TGTGCCAGCAGCTTAAGGACAGGTAGAAATCAGCCCCAGCATTTT
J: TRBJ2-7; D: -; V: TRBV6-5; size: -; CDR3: CASSYRNSYEQYF; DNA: TGTGCCAGCAGTTACAGGAACTCCTACGAGCAGTACTTC
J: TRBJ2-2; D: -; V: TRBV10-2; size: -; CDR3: CASRGGPTGELFF; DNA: TGCGCCAGCAGGGGGGGTCCTACCGGGGAGCTGTTTTTT
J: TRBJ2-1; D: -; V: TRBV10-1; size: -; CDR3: CASSGTGRGEQFF; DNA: TGCGCCAGCAGTGGGACCGGGAGAGGGGAGCAGTTCTTC
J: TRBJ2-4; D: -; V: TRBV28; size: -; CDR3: CASSPLFRAEAKNIQYF; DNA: TGTGCCAGCAGTCCCCTCTTTAGGGCGGAAGCCAAAAACATTCAGTACTTC
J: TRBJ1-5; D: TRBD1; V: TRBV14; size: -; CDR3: CASSGRQGAGQPQHF; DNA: TGTGCCAGCAGCGGACGACAGGGGGCCGGTCAGCCCCAGCATTTT